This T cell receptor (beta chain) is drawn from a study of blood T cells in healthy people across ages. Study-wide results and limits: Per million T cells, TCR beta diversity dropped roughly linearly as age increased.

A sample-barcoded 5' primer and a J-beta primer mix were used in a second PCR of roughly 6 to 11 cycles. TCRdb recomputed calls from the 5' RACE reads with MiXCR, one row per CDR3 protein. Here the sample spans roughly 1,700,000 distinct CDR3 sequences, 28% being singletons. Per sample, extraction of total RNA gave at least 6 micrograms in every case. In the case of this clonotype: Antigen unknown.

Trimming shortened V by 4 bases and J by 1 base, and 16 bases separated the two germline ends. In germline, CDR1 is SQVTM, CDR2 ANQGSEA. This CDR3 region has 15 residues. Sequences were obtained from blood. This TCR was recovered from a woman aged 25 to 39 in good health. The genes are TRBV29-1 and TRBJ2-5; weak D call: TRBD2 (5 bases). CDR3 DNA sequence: TGCAGCGTTGTGCCTGGGCTAGGGAGCCAAGAGACCCAGTACTTC. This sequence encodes CSVVPGLGSQETQYF. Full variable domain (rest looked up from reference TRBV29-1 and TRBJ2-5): SAVISQKPSRDICQRGTSLTIQCQVDSQVTMMFWYRQQPGQSLTLIATANQGSEATYESGFVIDKFPISRPNLTFSTLTVSNMSPEDSSIYLCSVVPGLGSQETQYFGPGTRLLVL.